These 29 T cell receptor beta chains originate from one sample sequenced in a study of control samples from healthy donors and cancer patients. Method: immunoSEQ multiplex PCR; TCRdb's copy keeps in-frame clones and lacks some. Of fewer than 110,000 clones listed, roughly 89% are singletons. The source material was blood. The receptor set was obtained from a man aged 25-40 years in good health.

The chain couples TRBV7-9 to TRBJ2-7; perhaps TRBD1 as D (5 bases). The CDR3 has 14 amino acids. Trimming pared 2 bases from V and 4 bases from J, leaving 12 bases between. Germline V CDR1 and CDR2: SEHNR, FQNEAQ (reference sequence). DNA of the CDR3: TGTGCCAGCAGCTTACAGGGCCCCGCGTACGAGCAGTACTTC. Translating it yields CASSLQGPAYEQYF. The entire variable domain, with the rest obtained from reference TRBV7-9 and TRBJ2-7, is as follows: DTGVSQNPRHKITKRGQNVTFRCDPISEHNRLYWYRQTLGQGPEFLTYFQNEAQLEKSRLLSDRFSAERPKGSFSTLEIQRTEQGDSAMYLCASSLQGPAYEQYFGPGTRLTVT.

V is TRBV4-1 and J is TRBJ2-2, with 8 positions matching TRBD1. The CDR3 spans 16 residues. Germline V gene lookup returns CDR1 MGHRA and CDR2 YSYEKL. V dropped 4 bases and J dropped 5; count of bases not matched to a gene: 9. The CDR3 sequence is CASSLTLTGVTGELFF. The CDR3 DNA reads as TGCGCCAGCAGCCTAACCTTGACAGGGGTAACCGGGGAGCTGTTTTTT.

The CDR3 sequence is CASSYAGTGYNQPQHF. The CDR3 bases are TGTGCCAGCAGCTACGCCGGGACAGGGTACAATCAGCCCCAGCATTTT. V usage is TRBV7-2 and J usage is TRBJ1-5, with 9 bases aligning to TRBD1. The length of the CDR3 is 16 residues. The germline CDR1 and CDR2 sequences are SGHTA and FQGNSA. V shed 4 bases, J shed 3 bases, and the junction held 7 bases outside the gene matches.

The rearrangement uses TRBV7-9 and TRBJ2-7; 10 bases match TRBD1. The CDR3 loop spans 15 amino acids. J was trimmed by 3 bases and V by 4 bases; bases with no gene match: 6. Germline V gene data show CDR1 as SEHNR and CDR2 as FQNEAQ (reference sequence). This CDR3 reads CASSSRDRGGYEQYF. For the CDR3, the DNA is TGTGCCAGCAGCTCCCGGGACAGGGGAGGCTACGAGCAGTACTTC. Together with reference TRBV7-9 and TRBJ2-7, the CDR3 gives the full variable domain: DTGVSQNPRHKITKRGQNVTFRCDPISEHNRLYWYRQTLGQGPEFLTYFQNEAQLEKSRLLSDRFSAERPKGSFSTLEIQRTEQGDSAMYLCASSSRDRGGYEQYFGPGTRLTVT.

This clone was observed a single time. The rearrangement uses TRBV5-1 and TRBJ2-1; D remains unclear. The CDR3 has 13 amino acids. CDR1 is SGHRS and CDR2 is YFSETQ in the germline V gene. The germline V and J ends were trimmed by 2 bases and 6 bases, with 9 bases remaining between them. CDR3 DNA sequence: TGCGCCAGCAGCTTCTCTAAGGGCAATGAGCAGTTCTTC. Translation gives CASSFSKGNEQFF.

The gene calls are TRBV4-3 and TRBJ2-7; 10 bases agree with TRBD2. The V segment lost 4 bases and the J segment 2 bases; nucleotides outside the gene matches: 8. CDR1 is LGHNA, CDR2 YSLEER, per germline. There are 16 residues in the CDR3. The CDR3 sequence is CASSPGLAGETYEQYF. The CDR3 bases are TGCGCCAGCAGCCCGGGCCTAGCGGGAGAAACCTACGAGCAGTACTTC.

CDR3 protein: CASRLDTGRTGELFF. The CDR3, as DNA: TGTGCCAGCAGGCTAGATACAGGGCGCACCGGGGAGCTGTTTTTT. The chain links TRBV28 to TRBJ2-2, with a possible D match to TRBD1 (6 bases). This CDR3 is built from 15 residues. Germline loops: CDR1 MDHEN, CDR2 SYDVKM. The V end lost 6 bases, the J end lost 4 bases, and 15 bases lay between the germline ends.

This chain joins TRBV18 and TRBJ2-3; TRBD2 aligns across 14 bases. V trimming: 3 bases; J trimming: 3 bases; junction bases outside the gene matches: 14. The CDR3 has 20 residues. CDR1 is KGHSH, CDR2 LQKENI, per germline. CDR3 sequence: CASSPYRGLAGATGTDTQYF. The CDR3 DNA reads as TGTGCCAGCTCACCTTACAGGGGACTAGCGGGAGCGACGGGGACAGATACGCAGTATTTT.

The V call is TRBV28, the J call TRBJ1-2; the match to TRBD1 covers 10 bases. Germline CDR1 and CDR2: MDHEN and SYDVKM. The CDR3 is made up of 14 amino acids. Trimming at V came to 6 bases and at J to 4 bases, leaving 5 bases not matched to a gene. The CDR3 DNA follows: TGTGCCAGCAGATTGGGACAGGGGATCTATGGCTACACCTTC. Its translation: CASRLGQGIYGYTF.

This chain links TRBV9 with TRBJ2-6; 8 bases are a match to TRBD2. The J segment lost 4 bases and the V segment lost 5 bases, leaving 20 bases of the junction unmatched. Germline CDR1 SGDLS, CDR2 YYNGEE. There are 20 residues in the CDR3. The CDR3 DNA follows: TGTGCCAGCAGTGGAGGTTACAATGTAGCGGGACTCACCGGGGCCAACGTCCTGACTTTC. This translates into CASSGGYNVAGLTGANVLTF.

The chain employs TRBV11-2 and TRBJ1-1; D not resolved. From germline, CDR1 is SGHAT and CDR2 FQNNGV. V shed 6 bases and J shed 6 bases, with 14 bases lying between them. This CDR3 has 13 residues. The CDR3: CASRSSGIPEAFF. The CDR3 region has the DNA TGTGCCAGCAGGTCGTCGGGTATCCCTGAAGCTTTCTTT.

The rearrangement joins TRBV9 to TRBJ1-2; a weak D match, TRBD1 (5 bases). The CDR3 is made up of 15 amino acids. V was shortened by 3 bases and J by 7 bases, with 19 bases between the two germline ends. CDR1 SGDLS and CDR2 YYNGEE come from the germline V gene. The CDR3 here is CASSGRPGLGTGYTF. For the CDR3, the DNA is TGTGCCAGCAGCGGTCGACCGGGGCTGGGAACTGGCTACACCTTC.

This sequence joins TRBV4-1 and TRBJ1-2; the D gene is possibly TRBD1 (5 bases). CDR3 length equals 15 residues. V was cut by 5 bases and J by 6 bases, with 19 bases left in between. Germline CDR1 is MGHRA and CDR2 is YSYEKL. The CDR3: CASSGTGGELNGYTF. The CDR3 DNA sequence: TGCGCCAGCAGCGGGACCGGAGGGGAGTTGAATGGCTACACCTTC.

V is TRBV18 and J is TRBJ1-2; 7 bases line up with TRBD1. The V segment lost 5 bases and the J segment 7 bases; nucleotides outside the gene matches: 4. The CDR3 totals 12 residues. The germline gives CDR1 KGHSH, CDR2 LQKENI. This CDR3 reads CASSRQGIGYTF. CDR3 DNA: TGTGCCAGCTCAAGACAGGGAATTGGCTACACCTTC.

V and J are TRBV19 and TRBJ1-1, with D hard to call. This CDR3 spans 16 amino acids. From germline, CDR1 is LNHDA and CDR2 SQIVND (reference sequence). Trimming removed 5 bases from V and 1 base from J, with 17 bases in between. CDR3 residues: CASSVIRVSPNTEAFF. In DNA form, the CDR3 reads TGTGCCAGTAGTGTGATAAGGGTGTCCCCGAACACTGAAGCTTTCTTT.

The chain carries TRBV4-3 and TRBJ2-4; 11 bases are shared with TRBD1. Looked up from germline, CDR1 is LGHNA and CDR2 is YSLEER. Losses at the gene ends were 0 bases for V and 8 bases for J; bases not matched to a gene: 3. This CDR3 is built from 15 residues. CDR3 amino acids: CASSQDKGQGDIQYF. CDR3 nucleotides: TGCGCCAGCAGCCAAGATAAGGGACAGGGGGACATTCAGTACTTC.

The chain is built from TRBV7-9 and TRBJ1-2; TRBD1 matches 7 bases. The V and J ends lost 4 bases and 5 bases, in that order; junction bases with no gene match: 4. The CDR3 totals 13 residues. CDR1 and CDR2 (germline): SEHNR, FQNEAQ (reference sequence). For the CDR3, the DNA is TGTGCCAGCAGCTCCCGGACAGGATATGGCTACACCTTC. This encodes CASSSRTGYGYTF.

The J gene is TRBJ2-2, the V gene TRBV19; tentatively, D is TRBD1 (7 bases). This CDR3 is built from 16 residues. Germline V gene sequence: CDR1 LNHDA, CDR2 SQIVND (reference sequence). Trimming removed 5 bases at V and 7 bases at J, with 20 bases between. CDR3 DNA sequence: TGTGCCAGTAGTCCAACACAGGGGTGGCGGGGCGGGGAGCTGTTTTTT. It is translated as CASSPTQGWRGGELFF.

V is TRBV27 and J is TRBJ1-1; D gene unclear. The CDR3 sequence is 13 residues long. V was shortened by 2 bases and J by 1 base, with 5 bases between the two germline ends. Germline V lookup: CDR1 MNHEY, CDR2 SMNVEV (reference sequence). CDR3 residues: CASSLLRNTEAFF. Written as DNA, the CDR3 is TGTGCCAGCAGTTTACTCAGGAACACTGAAGCTTTCTTT.

The J gene is TRBJ1-6, the V gene TRBV10-2; weak D call: TRBD1 (6 bases). The CDR3 covers 17 residues. Trimming removed 7 bases at V and 7 bases at J, with 23 bases between. Germline V CDR1 and CDR2: WSHSY, SAAADI. DNA for the CDR3: TGCGCCAGCACCACTGTAGGGGGTGATGTGGGGAATTCACCCCTCCACTTT. This gives the protein CASTTVGGDVGNSPLHF.

The chain has TRBV4-1 and TRBJ1-2, with 7 bases lining up with TRBD1. The CDR3 runs 15 residues. CDR1 and CDR2 from the germline V gene are MGHRA and YSYEKL. V was pared by 1 base and J by 5 bases, with 7 bases of the junction left unmatched. CDR3 sequence reads: CASSQVAGGNYGYTF. The CDR3 DNA reads as TGCGCCAGCAGCCAAGTCGCAGGGGGTAATTATGGCTACACCTTC.

This clone was detected only a few times. The chain recombines TRBV7-2 with TRBJ2-2, with D perhaps being TRBD1 or TRBD2 (5 bases each). Germline assignment: CDR1 SGHTA and CDR2 FQGNSA. CDR3 length: 15 amino acids. V shed 3 bases and J shed 6 bases, with 14 bases lying between them. For the CDR3, the DNA is TGTGCCAGCAGCTTTGGCTCCTTGGGGGCCGGGGAGCTGTTTTTT. Protein sequence: CASSFGSLGAGELFF.

CDR3 DNA: TGTGCCAGCAGTTTACACCCCGGAACTTTCGGCACCATATATTTT. Translating it yields CASSLHPGTFGTIYF. V usage is TRBV28 and J usage is TRBJ1-3; D remains ambiguous. The V and J ends lost 2 bases and 9 bases respectively, with 17 bases between them. Germline CDR1 and CDR2: MDHEN and SYDVKM. The CDR3 covers 15 residues.

The gene calls are TRBV18 and TRBJ2-3; no definite D call. Trimming removed 3 bases from V and 6 bases from J, with 10 bases in between. The CDR3 covers 13 residues. Germline values: CDR1 KGHSH, CDR2 LQKENI. In DNA, the CDR3 is TGTGCCAGCTCACCTACCGGCCCGGATACGCAGTATTTT. Amino acid sequence: CASSPTGPDTQYF.

This rearrangement joins TRBV7-9 to TRBJ2-1; D is unclear. The CDR3 totals 16 residues. V lost 4 bases to trimming and J lost 6 bases, with 19 bases between them. CDR1 SEHNR and CDR2 FQNEAQ come from the germline V gene (reference sequence). The CDR3 here is CASSWPPAPPANEQFF. The CDR3 DNA reads TGTGCCAGCAGCTGGCCCCCGGCTCCCCCCGCCAATGAGCAGTTCTTC.

V and J are TRBV11-2 and TRBJ1-1, with TRBD1 identical over 7 bases. Germline CDR1 and CDR2: SGHAT and FQNNGV. The CDR3 covers 13 residues. V dropped 5 bases and J dropped 7; count of bases not matched to a gene: 7. CDR3 region: CASSPGGRYEAFF. Here the CDR3 DNA reads TGTGCCAGCAGCCCAGGGGGTCGATATGAAGCTTTCTTT.

The rearrangement links TRBV10-3 to TRBJ2-7; the D gene is possibly TRBD1 (5 bases). Trimming removed 7 bases from V and 2 bases from J, with 9 bases in between. The CDR3 totals 12 residues. CDR1 and CDR2 (germline): ENHRY, SYGVKD. For the CDR3, the DNA is TGTGCCATCATGGCAGGGACCTACGAGCAGTACTTC. It specifies CAIMAGTYEQYF.

Here the CDR3 reads CASRNKLAASTDTQYF. CDR3 bases: TGTGCCAGCAGAAATAAACTAGCGGCTAGCACAGATACGCAGTATTTT. This rearrangement joins TRBV27 to TRBJ2-3; 8 nucleotides match TRBD2. V shed 6 bases, J shed 0 bases, and the junction held 8 bases outside the gene matches. The germline V gene has CDR1 MNHEY and CDR2 SMNVEV (reference sequence). CDR3 size: 16 residues.

The chain links TRBV30 to TRBJ1-2; D is unclear. The CDR3 covers 15 residues. Trimming removed 2 bases at V and 4 bases at J, with 17 bases between. The V gene's germline CDR1 is GTSNPN and CDR2 SVGIG (reference sequence). Written as DNA, the CDR3 is TGTGCCTGGAGTAATAAGGGAAGATACTCCTATGGCTACACCTTC. Protein: CAWSNKGRYSYGYTF. Full variable domain (missing parts from reference TRBV30 and TRBJ1-2): SQTIHQWPATLVQPVGSPLSLECTVEGTSNPNLYWYRQAAGRGLQLLFYSVGIGQISSEVPQNLSASRPQDRQFILSSKKLLLSDSGFYLCAWSNKGRYSYGYTFGSGTRLTVV.